This T cell receptor beta chain derives from a study of CD8 T cells in Susac syndrome. The CDR3 spans 15 residues. Trimming removed 2 bases from V and 5 bases from J, with 13 bases in between. Germline V gene data show CDR1 as MNHEY and CDR2 as SMNVEV (reference sequence). Random hexamers were used to reverse transcribe the RNA input (about 0.45 to 1 ug). One entry per CDR3 protein, called by TCRdb with MiXCR from the immunoSEQ multiplex PCR reads. Counted here are 51,000 or so distinct CDR3 sequences, more than 85% occurring once; the ten biggest clones make up about 0.54%. Source material: CD8+ T cells from PBMCs. This receptor was taken from a human donor in good health. The chain recombines TRBV27 with TRBJ2-1; D assignment may be TRBD1 or TRBD2 (5 bases each). In nucleotides, the CDR3 is TGTGCCAGCAGTTTAGGGACGGCAGGTGACAATGAGCAGTTCTTC. As protein: CASSLGTAGDNEQFF.